This T cell receptor beta chain came from a study of cytomegalovirus exposure and HLA in healthy donors. Study-wide results and caveats: For most TCR sequences rarity was the rule, although some public TCRs occurred in many donors. TRBV6-2, TRBV6-3 and some other V segments were excluded as indistinguishable.

This CDR3 is built from 14 residues. Per germline, CDR1 MNHNS and CDR2 SASEGT. V shed 6 bases and J shed 3 bases, with 14 bases lying between them. A word on this clone: What it binds is not known.

Primers: 60 Vbeta forward and 13 Jbeta reverse. Measured with immunoSEQ multiplex PCR; TCRdb has only the in-frame clones, and not every one. The listing contains around 70,000 clones. Specimen: PBMCs. This sequence joins TRBV6-1 and TRBJ1-1; possible D gene TRBD1, 5 bases. The clonotype comes from a female donor in good health and CMV-seropositive. CDR3 protein: CASRPGLWDTEAFF. CDR3 sequence (DNA): TGTGCCAGCAGGCCAGGGTTGTGGGACACTGAAGCTTTCTTT.